The 30 T cell receptor beta chains presented below share a single source sample, sequenced in a study of blood T cell repertoires in COVID-19. Sequencing was performed with immunoSEQ multiplex PCR; in TCRdb, only in-frame clones are kept and a portion is missing. The data show roughly 67,000 clones, roughly 80% seen once. Sequences were obtained from peripheral blood. The receptors shown here come from a woman aged 55-69 years with acute or convalescent COVID-19.

The rearrangement joins TRBV7-2 to TRBJ2-7; 10 bases are a match to TRBD2. CDR1 is SGHTA, CDR2 FQGNSA, per germline. J was trimmed by 2 bases and V by 6 bases; bases with no gene match: 10. The CDR3 is made up of 16 amino acids. The CDR3: CASSSILSGGAYEQYF. CDR3 nucleotide sequence: TGTGCCAGCAGTTCTATTCTAAGCGGGGGGGCCTACGAGCAGTACTTC. Full variable domain (remainder filled in from reference TRBV7-2 and TRBJ2-7): GAGVSQSPSNKVTEKGKDVELRCDPISGHTALYWYRQSLGQGLEFLIYFQGNSAPDKSGLPSDRFSAERTGGSVSTLTIQRTQQEDSAVYLCASSSILSGGAYEQYFGPGTRLTVT.

This clone was picked up one time. J is TRBJ1-2 and V is TRBV30; 8 bases agree with TRBD1. Germline V gene lookup returns CDR1 GTSNPN and CDR2 SVGIG (reference sequence). The CDR3 length is 14 residues. The J segment lost 2 bases and the V segment lost 3 bases, leaving 5 bases of the junction unmatched. CDR3 coding DNA: TGTGCCTGGAGGGGGGACAGGATGAACTATGGCTACACCTTC. Protein sequence: CAWRGDRMNYGYTF.

The J gene is TRBJ1-5, the V gene TRBV27; 8 nucleotides match TRBD1. The CDR3 loop spans 14 amino acids. After removal of 5 bases from V and 6 bases from J, the junction contained 6 bases not matched to a gene. From germline, CDR1 is MNHEY and CDR2 SMNVEV (reference sequence). The CDR3 sequence is CASSDRGGGQPQHF. The DNA of the CDR3 is TGTGCCAGCAGTGACAGGGGCGGGGGTCAGCCCCAGCATTTT.

This chain links TRBV9 with TRBJ2-3, with 14 bases lining up with TRBD2. Germline CDR1 and CDR2: SGDLS and YYNGEE. The CDR3 runs 21 residues. The ends lost 4 bases at V and 3 bases at J; junction bases unmatched: 19. CDR3 in DNA: TGTGCCAGCAGCCCAGAGGTCCCCGGACTAGCGGGGGGACCCCAGACAGATACGCAGTATTTT. Translated: CASSPEVPGLAGGPQTDTQYF. Full variable domain (missing parts from reference TRBV9 and TRBJ2-3): DSGVTQTPKHLITATGQRVTLRCSPRSGDLSVYWYQQSLDQGLQFLIQYYNGEERAKGNILERFSAQQFPDLHSELNLSSLELGDSALYFCASSPEVPGLAGGPQTDTQYFGPGTRLTVL.

V and J are TRBV5-1 and TRBJ2-2; 13 positions agree with TRBD2. Germline lookup yields CDR1 SGHRS and CDR2 YFSETQ. The length of the CDR3 is 16 residues. The V gene end was trimmed by 1 base and the J gene end by 4 bases; junction bases not matched to a gene: 1. The CDR3 region is CASSLRLAGGTGELFF. The DNA for the CDR3 is TGCGCCAGCAGCTTGAGACTAGCGGGGGGCACCGGGGAGCTGTTTTTT.

The rearrangement uses TRBV29-1 and TRBJ2-1; 12 bases fit TRBD2. V shed 5 bases and J 6 bases; nucleotides not matched to a gene: 14. Per the germline V gene, CDR1 is SQVTM and CDR2 is ANQGSEA. The CDR3 loop spans 17 amino acids. The CDR3 region is CSVQPPLLAGGGNEQFF. Here the CDR3 DNA reads TGCAGCGTTCAGCCCCCCCTACTAGCGGGGGGTGGCAATGAGCAGTTCTTC.

The CDR3 nucleotides read TGTGCCAGCAGCCCCCAGGTAACCAATTCACCCCTCCACTTT. Translation: CASSPQVTNSPLHF. The rearrangement links TRBV3-1 (or the pseudogene TRBV3-2) to TRBJ1-6, with D unresolved. Trimming took off 4 bases at V and 7 bases at J, with 11 bases between the two ends. Per the germline V gene, CDR1 is LGHDT and CDR2 is YNNKEL (reference sequence). The CDR3 contains 14 residues.

The CDR3 bases are TGCAGTCTAGCGGATTCCTACGAGCAGTACTTC. It yields the protein CSLADSYEQYF. This rearrangement joins TRBV20-1 to TRBJ2-7; 7 bases agree with TRBD2. This CDR3 comprises 11 residues. Germline-derived CDR1 and CDR2 are DFQATT and SNEGSKA (reference sequence). Germline trimming cut 8 bases from V and 1 base from J; bases unmatched to any gene: 2.

The chain uses TRBV2 and TRBJ1-4; 9 bases map to TRBD1. CDR1 is SNHLY and CDR2 is FYNNEI in the germline V gene. V gave up 2 bases and J gave up 11 bases; unmatched junction bases: 3. The CDR3 has 13 residues. Here the CDR3 reads CASSESGTGKLFF. The DNA of the CDR3 is TGTGCCAGCAGTGAATCGGGGACAGGGAAACTGTTTTTT.

The J gene is TRBJ2-1, the V gene TRBV27, with 7 bases matching TRBD2. This CDR3 spans 13 amino acids. V lost 1 base and J lost 10; bases outside the gene matches: 4. Germline V gene data show CDR1 as MNHEY and CDR2 as SMNVEV (reference sequence). The CDR3 spells CASSLLGGGEQFF. Here the CDR3 DNA reads TGTGCCAGCAGTTTATTAGGCGGGGGAGAGCAGTTCTTC.

This clone was found a few times. This chain joins TRBV2 and TRBJ1-5, with 8 positions matching TRBD1. This CDR3 has 15 amino acids. Germline trimming cut 6 bases from V and 3 bases from J; bases unmatched to any gene: 7. The germline CDR1 and CDR2 sequences are SNHLY and FYNNEI. CDR3 residues: CASSPGQENNQPQHF. CDR3 DNA sequence: TGTGCCAGCAGCCCGGGACAGGAGAACAATCAGCCCCAGCATTTT.

The rearrangement uses TRBV12-3 or TRBV12-4 and TRBJ1-2, with a tentative D call TRBD1 (5 bases). This CDR3 comprises 12 residues. V shed 7 bases and J shed 6 bases, with 12 bases lying between them. The CDR3 sequence is CASTLGGNGYTF. CDR3 coding DNA: TGTGCCAGCACCCTGGGGGGGAATGGCTACACCTTC.

The V call is TRBV7-9, the J call TRBJ1-5; D unresolved. Trimming stripped 7 bases from V and 15 bases from J, with 10 bases between. The germline gives CDR1 SEHNR, CDR2 FQNEAQ (reference sequence). CDR3 length: 9 residues. The CDR3 DNA reads as TGTGCCAGCACCCTCAGGTGGCATTTT. This translates into CASTLRWHF.

J is TRBJ1-6 and V is TRBV9; 8 bases are a match to TRBD1. Germline assignment: CDR1 SGDLS and CDR2 YYNGEE. The CDR3 spans 15 residues. V was clipped by 4 bases and J by 7 bases; unmatched bases: 7. The CDR3 region is CASSSRTGSNSPLHF. In nucleotides, the CDR3 is TGTGCCAGCAGCTCCAGGACAGGGAGCAATTCACCCCTCCACTTT. The full variable domain, its missing parts supplied by reference TRBV9 and TRBJ1-6, is DSGVTQTPKHLITATGQRVTLRCSPRSGDLSVYWYQQSLDQGLQFLIQYYNGEERAKGNILERFSAQQFPDLHSELNLSSLELGDSALYFCASSSRTGSNSPLHFGNGTRLTVT.

The chain carries TRBV19 and TRBJ1-2; 9 positions match TRBD1. Germline CDR1 and CDR2: LNHDA and SQIVND (reference sequence). V shed 5 bases and J 7 bases; nucleotides not matched to a gene: 14. This CDR3 has 16 amino acids. This CDR3 is CASSPIRTGAITGYTF. Written as DNA, the CDR3 is TGTGCCAGTAGTCCTATTCGGACAGGGGCTATTACTGGCTACACCTTC.

The chain joins TRBV5-1 to TRBJ2-1, with D possibly being TRBD2 (6 bases). With 2 bases removed from V and 10 bases from J, the gap between germline ends came to 13 bases. Germline V CDR1 and CDR2: SGHRS, YFSETQ. The CDR3 length is 13 residues. CDR3 coding DNA: TGCGCCAGCAGCTTCCTTATGCGGGGCGAGCAGTTCTTC. Translating it yields CASSFLMRGEQFF.

The chain employs TRBV7-6 and TRBJ2-1; the D gene is possibly TRBD1 (5 bases). Trimming left V 1 base short and J 7 bases short, with 8 bases between. CDR1 is SGHVS, CDR2 FNYEAQ, per germline. This CDR3 is built from 13 residues. CDR3 sequence: CASSLDAGNEQFF. The CDR3 nucleotides read TGTGCCAGCAGCTTAGACGCAGGGAATGAGCAGTTCTTC.

V usage is TRBV11-2 and J usage is TRBJ2-1; D gene ambiguous. Trimming shortened V by 0 bases and J by 7 bases, and 7 bases separated the two germline ends. This CDR3 contains 13 residues. Per germline, CDR1 SGHAT and CDR2 FQNNGV. The CDR3 region is CASSLDPGNEQFF. The CDR3 DNA sequence: TGTGCCAGCAGCTTAGATCCCGGGAATGAGCAGTTCTTC.

CDR3 sequence (DNA): TGTGCCAGCTTGGAGGGCGGGGGGGAAGATACGCAGTATTTT. This encodes CASLEGGGEDTQYF. The chain employs TRBV6-5 and TRBJ2-3; 9 nucleotides match TRBD2. The ends lost 8 bases at V and 5 bases at J; junction bases unmatched: 8. Germline lookup yields CDR1 MNHEY and CDR2 SVGAGI. The CDR3 has 14 residues.

V gene TRBV9 combines with J gene TRBJ1-1; 7 bases match TRBD1. Germline CDR1 SGDLS, CDR2 YYNGEE. V gave up 0 bases and J gave up 5 bases; unmatched junction bases: 4. The CDR3 contains 14 residues. The CDR3 DNA follows: TGTGCCAGCAGCGTAGATCCAGGGGGGACTGAAGCTTTCTTT. It specifies CASSVDPGGTEAFF.

This sequence joins TRBV6-5 and TRBJ1-2; D is unclear. CDR1 MNHEY and CDR2 SVGAGI come from the germline V gene. Trimming cost V 7 bases and J 8 bases, with 14 bases left between them. CDR3 length: 12 amino acids. The CDR3 DNA sequence: TGTGCCAGCATGTGGTTCAGTCGCGGCTACACCTTC. This gives the protein CASMWFSRGYTF.

The count of this clone is one. This rearrangement joins TRBV3-1 (or the pseudogene TRBV3-2) to TRBJ1-3; 9 bases fit TRBD1. V trimming: 0 bases; J trimming: 4 bases; junction bases outside the gene matches: 10. Germline V gene lookup returns CDR1 LGHDT and CDR2 YNNKEL (reference sequence). The CDR3 spans 18 residues. Written as DNA, the CDR3 is TGTGCCAGCAGCCAAGATCAATTGGGGACAGGGACCGGAAACACCATATATTTT. Translated, it gives CASSQDQLGTGTGNTIYF.

The rearrangement links TRBV6-1 to TRBJ2-2; 9 nucleotides agree with TRBD2. J was trimmed by 9 bases and V by 0 bases; bases with no gene match: 8. Germline V gene sequence: CDR1 MNHNS, CDR2 SASEGT. The CDR3 runs 16 residues. The CDR3 DNA sequence: TGTGCCAGCAGTGAAGCGGGCGGGGGGGCCGGTCGGGAGCTGTTTTTT. It specifies CASSEAGGGAGRELFF.

The chain has TRBV29-1 and TRBJ2-3; 9 nucleotides match TRBD2. The CDR3 length is 15 residues. Germline CDR1 is SQVTM and CDR2 is ANQGSEA. Germline trimming cut 6 bases from V and 1 base from J; bases unmatched to any gene: 8. The CDR3 region has the DNA TGCAGCGTGACTATAGCGGGGGCCCGCACAGATACGCAGTATTTT. This encodes CSVTIAGARTDTQYF.

V usage is TRBV19 and J usage is TRBJ1-2; possible D gene TRBD1, 5 bases. Trimming removed 4 bases at V and 7 bases at J, with 10 bases between. The germline gives CDR1 LNHDA, CDR2 SQIVND (reference sequence). This CDR3 comprises 12 residues. CDR3 residues: CASSTGGPGYTF. For the CDR3, the DNA is TGTGCCAGTAGTACCGGGGGTCCTGGCTACACCTTC.

The chain joins TRBV10-2 to TRBJ1-2; TRBD1 aligns across 8 bases. This CDR3 comprises 13 residues. The ends lost 3 bases at V and 4 bases at J; junction bases unmatched: 1. Per the germline V gene, CDR1 is WSHSY and CDR2 is SAAADI. The CDR3 sequence: CASSDTGGYGYTF. Written as DNA, the CDR3 is TGCGCCAGCAGTGACACAGGGGGCTATGGCTACACCTTC.

The J gene is TRBJ2-2, the V gene TRBV5-1; TRBD2 might be the D (6 bases). This CDR3 is built from 15 residues. CDR1 is SGHRS, CDR2 YFSETQ, per germline. V was shortened by 4 bases and J by 5 bases, with 15 bases between the two germline ends. In DNA form, the CDR3 reads TGCGCCAGCAGCGCGGCAGCGGGCCGGACCGGGGAGCTGTTTTTT. It codes for CASSAAAGRTGELFF.

The J gene is TRBJ1-1, the V gene TRBV24-1; D may be TRBD1 (6 bases). Germline CDR1 reads KGHDR; CDR2 reads SFDVKD. The CDR3 extends over 16 amino acids. The V end lost 4 bases, the J end lost 5 bases, and 19 bases lay between the germline ends. CDR3 loop: CATSDSAAQGKTEAFF. The CDR3 nucleotides read TGTGCCACCAGTGACTCGGCGGCACAGGGAAAGACTGAAGCTTTCTTT.

The CDR3 DNA is TGTGCCAGCAGCTCGTCGGCGGGAGAGACGAACACCGGGGAGCTGTTTTTT. It specifies CASSSSAGETNTGELFF. This rearrangement joins TRBV4-2 to TRBJ2-2; TRBD2 matches at 7 bases. The CDR3 length is 17 residues. V was clipped by 5 bases and J by 0 bases; unmatched bases: 9. Per the germline V gene, CDR1 is LGHNA and CDR2 is YNFKEQ.

V is TRBV18 and J is TRBJ2-3; 8 nucleotides line up with TRBD1. The germline V gene encodes CDR1 KGHSH and CDR2 LQKENI. The J segment lost 4 bases and the V segment lost 4 bases, leaving 7 bases of the junction unmatched. CDR3 size: 15 residues. Here the CDR3 reads CASSRFEDRADTQYF. For the CDR3, the DNA is TGTGCCAGCTCACGGTTTGAGGACAGGGCAGATACGCAGTATTTT.